This is a list of T cell receptor beta chains from one sample in a study of early T cells in non-severe SARS-CoV-2 infection. Each CDR3 protein gets one entry after TCRdb re-called the 5' RACE reads with MiXCR. The repertoire consists of some 50,000 distinct CDR3 sequences, with about a tenth occurring once and the leading ten covering 20%. Sequencing was performed on whole blood. The receptors stem from an adult who was a healthcare worker with PCR-confirmed SARS-CoV-2 infection or an uninfected control (not recorded which). Both conserved end residues are part of each CDR3. A D gene is named only where the DNA matches it firmly. Some rows have no size entry. The others give once, few or many, or a class for an expanded clone.

TRBV2	TRBJ1-1	NA	NA	CASSEAREAFF	TGTGCCAGCAGTGAAGCGCGAGAAGCTTTCTTT
TRBV18	TRBJ1-2	NA	many	CASSPEQNYGYTF	TGTGCCAGCTCACCTGAACAGAATTATGGCTACACCTTC
TRBV7-6	TRBJ2-5	TRBD2	NA	CASSLEAGFQETQYF	TGTGCCAGCAGCTTAGAAGCGGGGTTCCAAGAGACCCAGTACTTC
TRBV5-1	TRBJ2-5	TRBD1	few	CASSFRTGGLQETQYF	TGCGCCAGCAGCTTCAGGACAGGGGGACTCCAAGAGACCCAGTACTTC
TRBV20-1	TRBJ2-7	TRBD2	few	CSASALADYEQYF	TGCAGTGCTAGCGCACTAGCGGACTACGAGCAGTACTTC
TRBV19	TRBJ1-2	NA	NA	CASSPSLDGGYTF	TGTGCCAGTAGTCCCTCTTTAGACGGCGGCTACACCTTC
TRBV27	TRBJ2-2	NA	NA	CASSLSPRTGELFF	TGTGCCAGCAGTTTATCCCCGCGGACCGGGGAGCTGTTTTTT
TRBV3-1	TRBJ2-7	NA	many	CASSSAYEQYF	TGTGCCAGCAGCTCAGCTTACGAGCAGTACTTC
TRBV7-9	TRBJ1-4	NA	NA	CASSSGLSGGEKLFF	TGTGCCAGCAGCTCTGGGCTCAGTGGCGGTGAAAAACTGTTTTTT
TRBV29-1	TRBJ2-2	TRBD1	many	CSVTGTGMTGELFF	TGCAGCGTAACCGGGACAGGGATGACCGGGGAGCTGTTTTTT
TRBV21-1	TRBJ2-2	NA	NA	CASTTTQGSGELFF	TGTGCCAGCACCACCACACAGGGTTCCGGGGAGCTGTTTTTT
TRBV4-2	TRBJ1-3	NA	many	CASSQERLISGNTIYF	TGTGCCAGCAGCCAAGAAAGGCTCATCTCTGGAAACACCATATATTTT
TRBV30	TRBJ1-1	NA	few	CATGGDTEAFF	TGTGCTACCGGGGGGGACACTGAAGCTTTCTTT
TRBV20-1	TRBJ2-1	TRBD1	NA	CSADREIYNEQFF	TGCAGTGCCGACAGGGAGATCTACAATGAGCAGTTCTTC
TRBV3-1	TRBJ2-1	NA	many	CASSVGLNNEQFF	TGTGCCAGCAGCGTCGGGCTAAACAATGAGCAGTTCTTC
TRBV29-1	TRBJ2-3	NA	NA	CSVAQAGADTQYF	TGCAGCGTTGCCCAGGCAGGGGCAGATACGCAGTATTTT
TRBV6-1	TRBJ2-3	NA	few	CASRGERTDTQYF	TGTGCCAGCAGGGGGGAACGCACAGATACGCAGTATTTT
TRBV27	TRBJ2-1	NA	few	CASSLRLFNEQFF	TGTGCCAGCAGTTTAAGACTCTTCAATGAGCAGTTCTTC
TRBV10-2	TRBJ1-1	NA	few	CASREPLAGSTEAFF	TGCGCCAGCAGAGAGCCTCTGGCCGGGAGCACTGAAGCTTTCTTT
TRBV7-9	TRBJ2-1	NA	many	CAGSEGANNEQFF	TGTGCCGGCAGTGAGGGAGCGAACAATGAGCAGTTCTTC
TRBV28	TRBJ1-3	NA	few	CASSASPSGNTIYF	TGTGCCAGCAGTGCCTCCCCCTCTGGAAACACCATATATTTT
TRBV6-2/TRBV6-3	TRBJ2-3	TRBD2	NA	CASRRHLQSGGPITDTQYF	TGTGCCAGCAGGCGACATCTTCAAAGCGGGGGGCCAATCACAGATACGCAGTATTTT
TRBV20-1	TRBJ1-2	NA	few	CSARDLPGGGNGYTF	TGCAGTGCTAGAGATCTCCCCGGAGGGGGGAATGGCTACACCTTC
TRBV3-1	TRBJ2-1	NA	many	CASTSYSSYNEQFF	TGTGCCAGCACTTCTTACAGCTCCTACAATGAGCAGTTCTTC
TRBV4-1	TRBJ2-7	TRBD1	NA	CASSQDPGTAYEQYF	TGCGCCAGCAGCCAGGACCCCGGGACAGCCTACGAGCAGTACTTC
TRBV30	TRBJ1-2	NA	medium-sized	CAWGKNTGFYGYTF	TGTGCCTGGGGGAAGAATACAGGTTTCTATGGCTACACCTTC
TRBV19	TRBJ2-5	NA	NA	CASSQSYQETQYF	TGTGCCAGTAGCCAATCCTACCAAGAGACCCAGTACTTC
TRBV9	TRBJ1-2	NA	few	CASSDRQDYNYGYTF	TGTGCCAGCAGCGATCGACAGGATTACAACTATGGCTACACCTTC
TRBV5-4	TRBJ1-5	NA	NA	CASSFFNQPQHF	TGTGCCAGCAGCTTCTTTAATCAGCCCCAGCATTTT
TRBV7-2	TRBJ2-1	TRBD1	few	CASSSDREKKFF	TGTGCCAGCAGCTCCGACAGGGAGAAGAAGTTCTTC
TRBV12-3/TRBV12-4	TRBJ2-1	NA	few	CASSLAGGQEQFF	TGTGCCAGCAGTTTAGCGGGCGGACAGGAGCAGTTCTTC
TRBV11-2	TRBJ1-1	NA	many	CASSLVRGRNTEAFF	TGTGCCAGCAGCTTAGTCCGCGGTCGGAACACTGAAGCTTTCTTT
TRBV19	TRBJ1-2	NA	few	CATGGGYGYTF	TGTGCCACCGGGGGGGGCTATGGCTACACCTTC
TRBV5-1	TRBJ1-6	TRBD1	NA	CASSPGQGNFLSSYNSPLHF	TGCGCCAGCAGCCCGGGACAGGGGAATTTCCTGAGCTCCTATAATTCACCCCTCCACTTT
TRBV12-3/TRBV12-4	TRBJ2-1	TRBD1	few	CASTNRGGYNEQFF	TGTGCCAGCACCAACAGGGGTGGGTACAATGAGCAGTTCTTC
TRBV13	TRBJ1-1	NA	few	CASRQGNPEAFF	TGTGCCAGCCGCCAGGGGAACCCTGAAGCTTTCTTT
TRBV10-3	TRBJ2-1	TRBD2	many	CAISVIAGDVNNEQFF	TGTGCCATCAGTGTGATAGCGGGGGATGTCAACAATGAGCAGTTCTTC
TRBV29-1	TRBJ1-1	TRBD1	few	CSVDRGRGTEAFF	TGCAGCGTTGACAGGGGGCGCGGCACTGAAGCTTTCTTT
TRBV7-8	TRBJ2-2	NA	few	CASSLINTNTGELFF	TGTGCCAGCAGCTTAATTAACACTAACACCGGGGAGCTGTTTTTT
TRBV25-1	TRBJ2-5	TRBD2	NA	CASSLPSRGVAETQYF	TGTGCCAGCAGCCTTCCTAGCCGGGGGGTTGCGGAGACCCAGTACTTC
TRBV3-1	TRBJ2-7	TRBD2	NA	CASSRRPGGAYEQYF	TGTGCCAGCAGCCGGAGGCCGGGGGGGGCCTACGAGCAGTACTTC
TRBV27	TRBJ1-4	NA	few	CASSFRRNEKLFF	TGTGCCAGCAGTTTCAGGCGAAACGAAAAACTGTTTTTT
TRBV7-2	TRBJ2-1	TRBD2	NA	CASSLQAGGPGEQFF	TGTGCCAGCAGCTTACAAGCGGGGGGGCCGGGTGAGCAGTTCTTC
TRBV6-1	TRBJ1-3	TRBD1	NA	CASSGQGRNTIYF	TGTGCCAGCAGTGGACAGGGAAGAAACACCATATATTTT
TRBV4-1	TRBJ1-3	NA	many	CASSQGERRVGNTIYF	TGCGCCAGCAGCCAAGGGGAAAGAAGGGTCGGAAACACCATATATTTT
TRBV19	TRBJ1-5	NA	few	CASSIIPSGVGQPQHF	TGTGCCAGTAGTATAATTCCTTCCGGGGTTGGTCAGCCCCAGCATTTT
TRBV2	TRBJ2-3	NA	many	CASRLRGQNTDTQYF	TGTGCCAGCCGGCTCCGCGGACAAAACACAGATACGCAGTATTTT
TRBV20-1	TRBJ2-7	TRBD2	NA	CSASSGGVYEQYF	TGCAGTGCTAGTAGCGGGGGAGTGTACGAGCAGTACTTC
TRBV20-1	TRBJ2-5	NA	NA	CSATPAEGAQETQYF	TGCAGTGCAACCCCAGCGGAGGGGGCGCAGGAGACCCAGTACTTC
TRBV7-9	TRBJ2-3	NA	NA	CASSPLGVTDTQYF	TGTGCCAGCAGCCCCCTAGGGGTGACAGATACGCAGTATTTT